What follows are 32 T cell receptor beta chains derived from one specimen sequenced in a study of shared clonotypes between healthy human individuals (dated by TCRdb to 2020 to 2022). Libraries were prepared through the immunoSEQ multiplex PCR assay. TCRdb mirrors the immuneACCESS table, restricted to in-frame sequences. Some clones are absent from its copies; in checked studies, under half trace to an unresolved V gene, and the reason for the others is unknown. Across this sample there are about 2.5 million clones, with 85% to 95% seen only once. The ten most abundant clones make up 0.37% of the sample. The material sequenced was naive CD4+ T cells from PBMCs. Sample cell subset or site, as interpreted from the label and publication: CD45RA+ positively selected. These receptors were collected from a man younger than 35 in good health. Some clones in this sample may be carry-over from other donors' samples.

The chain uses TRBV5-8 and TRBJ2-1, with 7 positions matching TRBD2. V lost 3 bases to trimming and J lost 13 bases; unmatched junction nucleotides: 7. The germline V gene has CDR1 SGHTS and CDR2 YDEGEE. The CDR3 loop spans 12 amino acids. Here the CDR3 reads CASSSIPAGQFF. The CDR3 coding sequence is TGTGCCAGCAGCTCTATACCAGCGGGACAGTTCTTC.

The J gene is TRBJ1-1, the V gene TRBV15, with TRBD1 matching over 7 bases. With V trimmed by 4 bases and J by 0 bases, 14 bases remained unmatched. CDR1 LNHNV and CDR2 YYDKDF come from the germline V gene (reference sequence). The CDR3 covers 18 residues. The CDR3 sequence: CATSTTRGGGIMNTEAFF. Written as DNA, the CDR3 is TGTGCCACCAGCACCACGCGGGGAGGGGGCATAATGAACACTGAAGCTTTCTTT. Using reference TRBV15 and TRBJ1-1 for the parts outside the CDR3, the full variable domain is DAMVIQNPRYQVTQFGKPVTLSCSQTLNHNVMYWYQQKSSQAPKLLFHYYDKDFNNEADTPDNFQSRRPNTSFCFLDIRSPGLGDTAMYLCATSTTRGGGIMNTEAFFGQGTRLTVV.

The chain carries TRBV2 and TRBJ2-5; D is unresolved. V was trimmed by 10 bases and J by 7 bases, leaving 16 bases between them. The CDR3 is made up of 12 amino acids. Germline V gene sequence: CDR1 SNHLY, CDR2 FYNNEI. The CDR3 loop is CATNSRIGTQYF. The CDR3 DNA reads TGTGCCACCAACAGCCGAATCGGGACCCAGTACTTC. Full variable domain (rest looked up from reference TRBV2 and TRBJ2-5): EPEVTQTPSHQVTQMGQEVILRCVPISNHLYFYWYRQILGQKVEFLVSFYNNEISEKSEIFDDQFSVERPDGSNFTLKIRSTKLEDSAMYFCATNSRIGTQYFGPGTRLLVL.

The CDR3 sequence: CASSLGYGTSGDYNEQFF. The CDR3 DNA sequence: TGTGCCAGCAGCTTAGGATACGGGACTAGCGGAGACTACAATGAGCAGTTCTTC. V and J are TRBV11-3 and TRBJ2-1; 11 bases agree with TRBD2. Germline V gene sequence: CDR1 SGHNT, CDR2 YENEEA. This CDR3 has 18 residues. Germline trimming cut 1 base from V and 3 bases from J; bases unmatched to any gene: 8. The variable domain in full, completed from reference TRBV11-3 and TRBJ2-1, reads EAGVVQSPRYKIIEKKQPVAFWCNPISGHNTLYWYLQNLGQGPELLIRYENEEAVDDSQLPKDRFSAERLKGVDSTLKIQPAELGDSAVYLCASSLGYGTSGDYNEQFFGPGTRLTVL.

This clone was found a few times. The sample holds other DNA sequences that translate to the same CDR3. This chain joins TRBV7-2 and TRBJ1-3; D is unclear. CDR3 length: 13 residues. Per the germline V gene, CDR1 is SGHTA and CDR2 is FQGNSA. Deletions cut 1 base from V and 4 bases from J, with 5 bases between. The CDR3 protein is CASSLERGNTIYF. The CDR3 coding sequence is TGTGCCAGCAGCTTAGAACGAGGAAACACCATATATTTT.

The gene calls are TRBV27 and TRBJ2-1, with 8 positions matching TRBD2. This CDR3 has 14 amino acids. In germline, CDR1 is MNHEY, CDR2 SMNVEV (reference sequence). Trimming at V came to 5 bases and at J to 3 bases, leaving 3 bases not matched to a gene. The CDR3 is CASSPLAGYNEQFF. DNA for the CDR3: TGTGCCAGCAGTCCCCTAGCGGGCTACAATGAGCAGTTCTTC.

CDR3 sequence (DNA): TGCAGCGTTGGCGCCCTTAGAGTAGCGGGAGGAGTAGATACGCAGTATTTT. This sequence encodes CSVGALRVAGGVDTQYF. The genes are TRBV29-1 and TRBJ2-3; 10 nucleotides match TRBD2. After removal of 4 bases from V and 5 bases from J, the junction contained 15 bases not matched to a gene. The germline V gene encodes CDR1 SQVTM and CDR2 ANQGSEA. The CDR3 totals 17 residues.

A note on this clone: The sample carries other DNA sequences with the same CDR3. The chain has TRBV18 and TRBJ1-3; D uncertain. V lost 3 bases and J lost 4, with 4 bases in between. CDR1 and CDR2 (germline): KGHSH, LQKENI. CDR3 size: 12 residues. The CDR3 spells CASSPQGNTIYF. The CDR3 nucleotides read TGTGCCAGCTCACCCCAGGGAAACACCATATATTTT.

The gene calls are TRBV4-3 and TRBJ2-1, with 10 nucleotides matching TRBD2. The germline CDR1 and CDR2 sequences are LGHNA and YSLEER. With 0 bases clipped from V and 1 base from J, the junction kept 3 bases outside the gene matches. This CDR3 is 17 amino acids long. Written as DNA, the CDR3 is TGCGCCAGCAGCCAAGAGCATAGCGGGAGGTCCTACAATGAGCAGTTCTTC. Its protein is CASSQEHSGRSYNEQFF.

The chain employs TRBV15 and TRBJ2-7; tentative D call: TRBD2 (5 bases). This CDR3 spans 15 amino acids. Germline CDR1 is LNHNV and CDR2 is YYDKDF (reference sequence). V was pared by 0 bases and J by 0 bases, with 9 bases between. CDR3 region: CATSRDQRSSYEQYF. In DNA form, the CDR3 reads TGTGCCACCAGCAGAGATCAGCGGAGCTCCTACGAGCAGTACTTC.

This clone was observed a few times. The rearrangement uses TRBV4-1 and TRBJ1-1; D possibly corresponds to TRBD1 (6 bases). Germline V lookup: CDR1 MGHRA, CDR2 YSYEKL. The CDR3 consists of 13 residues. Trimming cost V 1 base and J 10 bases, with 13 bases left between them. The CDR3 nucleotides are TGCGCCAGCAGCCAAGCAAACAGGGAAAGAGCTTTCTTT. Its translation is CASSQANRERAFF.

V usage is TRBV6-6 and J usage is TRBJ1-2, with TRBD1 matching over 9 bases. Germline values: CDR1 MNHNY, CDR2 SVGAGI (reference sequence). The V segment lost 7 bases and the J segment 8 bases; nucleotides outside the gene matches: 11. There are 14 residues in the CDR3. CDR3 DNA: TGTGCCAGCACCAACAAGGAGGACAGGGGCGGCTACACCTTC. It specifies CASTNKEDRGGYTF.

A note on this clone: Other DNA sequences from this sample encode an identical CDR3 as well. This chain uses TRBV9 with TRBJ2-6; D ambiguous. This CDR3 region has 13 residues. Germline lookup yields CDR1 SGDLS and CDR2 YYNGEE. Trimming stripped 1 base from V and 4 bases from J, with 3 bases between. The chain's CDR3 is CASSVPGANVLTF. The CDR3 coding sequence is TGTGCCAGCAGCGTACCCGGGGCCAACGTCCTGACTTTC.

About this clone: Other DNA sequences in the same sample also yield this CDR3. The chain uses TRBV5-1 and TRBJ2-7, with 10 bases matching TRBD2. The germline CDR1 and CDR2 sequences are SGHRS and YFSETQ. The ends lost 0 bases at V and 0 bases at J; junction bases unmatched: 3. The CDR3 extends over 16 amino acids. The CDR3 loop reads CASSLGSSGSSYEQYF. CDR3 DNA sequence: TGCGCCAGCAGCTTGGGCTCTAGCGGGAGCTCCTACGAGCAGTACTTC.

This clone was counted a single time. CDR3 residues: CASSQTKTDGTGWTPQHF. CDR3 in DNA: TGCGCCAGCAGCCAAACCAAAACTGACGGGACAGGGTGGACGCCCCAGCATTTT. V and J are TRBV4-1 and TRBJ1-5, with 9 bases that match TRBD1. From germline, CDR1 is MGHRA and CDR2 YSYEKL. CDR3 length equals 18 residues. With V trimmed by 2 bases and J by 9 bases, 17 bases remained unmatched.

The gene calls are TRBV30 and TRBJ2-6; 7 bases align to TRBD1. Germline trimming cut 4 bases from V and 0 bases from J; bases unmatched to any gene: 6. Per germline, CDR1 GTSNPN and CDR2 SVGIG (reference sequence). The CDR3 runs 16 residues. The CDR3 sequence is CAWKRQGSSGANVLTF. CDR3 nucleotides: TGTGCCTGGAAAAGACAGGGAAGCTCTGGGGCCAACGTCCTGACTTTC.

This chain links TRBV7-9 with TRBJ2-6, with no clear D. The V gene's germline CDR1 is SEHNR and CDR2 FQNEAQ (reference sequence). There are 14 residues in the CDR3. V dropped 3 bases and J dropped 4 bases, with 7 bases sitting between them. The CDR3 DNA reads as TGTGCCAGCAGCTTGGCTTGGGGGGCCAACGTCCTGACTTTC. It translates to CASSLAWGANVLTF.

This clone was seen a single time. The CDR3 spells CASSLEGRRTGELFF. The CDR3, as DNA: TGCGCCAGCAGCTTGGAGGGCCGGAGGACCGGGGAGCTGTTTTTT. V gene TRBV5-1 combines with J gene TRBJ2-2, with a possible D match to TRBD2 (5 bases). The V and J ends lost 0 bases and 5 bases respectively, with 11 bases between them. Per germline, CDR1 SGHRS and CDR2 YFSETQ. The CDR3 extends over 15 amino acids.

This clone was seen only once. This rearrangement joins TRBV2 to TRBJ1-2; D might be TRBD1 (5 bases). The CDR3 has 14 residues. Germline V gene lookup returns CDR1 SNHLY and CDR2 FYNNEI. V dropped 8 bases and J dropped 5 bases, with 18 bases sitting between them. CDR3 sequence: CASGRSGNRYGYTF. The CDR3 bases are TGTGCCAGCGGTCGGTCAGGGAATCGGTATGGCTACACCTTC.

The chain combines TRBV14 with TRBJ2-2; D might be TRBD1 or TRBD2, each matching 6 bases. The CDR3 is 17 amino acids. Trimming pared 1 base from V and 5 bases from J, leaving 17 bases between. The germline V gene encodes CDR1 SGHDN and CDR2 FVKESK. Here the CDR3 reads CASSQVRSGGTTGELFF. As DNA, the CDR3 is TGTGCCAGCAGCCAAGTCAGGTCGGGCGGGACAACCGGGGAGCTGTTTTTT.

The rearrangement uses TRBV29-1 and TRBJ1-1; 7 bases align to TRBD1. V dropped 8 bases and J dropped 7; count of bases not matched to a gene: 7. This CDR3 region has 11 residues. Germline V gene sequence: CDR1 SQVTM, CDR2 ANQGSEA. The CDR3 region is CSSRTGDEAFF. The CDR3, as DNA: TGCAGCTCTCGGACAGGAGATGAAGCTTTCTTT.

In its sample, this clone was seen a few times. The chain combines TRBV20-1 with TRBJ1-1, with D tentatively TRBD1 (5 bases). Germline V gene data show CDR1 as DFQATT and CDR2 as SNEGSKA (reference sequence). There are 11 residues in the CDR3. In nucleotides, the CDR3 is TGCAGCCCAGGGAGAGGGCGAGGAGCTTTCTTT. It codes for CSPGRGRGAFF.

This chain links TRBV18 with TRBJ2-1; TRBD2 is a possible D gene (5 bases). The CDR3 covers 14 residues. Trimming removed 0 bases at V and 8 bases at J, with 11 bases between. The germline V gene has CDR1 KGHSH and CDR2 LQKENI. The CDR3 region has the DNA TGTGCCAGCTCACCACCGGGTGAGGGTTATGAGCAGTTCTTC. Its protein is CASSPPGEGYEQFF.

The CDR3 here is CASTATGVNYGYTF. The CDR3 DNA is TGTGCCAGTACCGCGACAGGGGTTAACTATGGCTACACCTTC. The gene calls are TRBV19 and TRBJ1-2, with 8 bases that match TRBD1. After removal of 7 bases from V and 1 base from J, the junction contained 5 bases not matched to a gene. The CDR3 length is 14 residues. The V gene's germline CDR1 is LNHDA and CDR2 SQIVND (reference sequence).

The CDR3 sequence: CASSLGETGTPFGYTF. CDR3 DNA sequence: TGTGCCAGCAGCTTGGGAGAGACAGGGACCCCCTTTGGCTACACCTTC. The genes are TRBV5-6 and TRBJ1-2; 7 nucleotides line up with TRBD1. The V gene's germline CDR1 is SGHDT and CDR2 YYEEEE. V gave up 0 bases and J gave up 7 bases; unmatched junction bases: 12. The CDR3 is 16 amino acids. The entire variable domain, with the rest obtained from reference TRBV5-6 and TRBJ1-2, is as follows: DAGVTQSPTHLIKTRGQQVTLRCSPKSGHDTVSWYQQALGQGPQFIFQYYEEEERQRGNFPDRFSGHQFPNYSSELNVNALLLGDSALYLCASSLGETGTPFGYTFGSGTRLTVV.

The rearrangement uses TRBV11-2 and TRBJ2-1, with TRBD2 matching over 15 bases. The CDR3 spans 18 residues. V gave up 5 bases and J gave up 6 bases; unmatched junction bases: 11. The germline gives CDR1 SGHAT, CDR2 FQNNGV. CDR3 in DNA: TGTGCCAGCAGCACCCGAGGACTAGCGGGAGGGCAAGTCAATGAGCAGTTCTTC. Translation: CASSTRGLAGGQVNEQFF.

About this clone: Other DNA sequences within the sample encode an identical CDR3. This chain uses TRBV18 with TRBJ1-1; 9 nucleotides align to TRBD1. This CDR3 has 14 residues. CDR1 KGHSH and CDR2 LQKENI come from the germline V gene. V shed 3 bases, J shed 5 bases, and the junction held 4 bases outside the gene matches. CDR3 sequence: CASSPPGTGTEAFF. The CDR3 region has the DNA TGTGCCAGCTCACCCCCCGGGACAGGGACTGAAGCTTTCTTT.

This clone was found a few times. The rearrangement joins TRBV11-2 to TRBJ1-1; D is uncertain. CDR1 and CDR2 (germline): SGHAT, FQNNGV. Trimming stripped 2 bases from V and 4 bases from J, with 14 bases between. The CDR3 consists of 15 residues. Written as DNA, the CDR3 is TGTGCCAGCAGCTTAATTGCGGTGGGTGGCACTGAAGCTTTCTTT. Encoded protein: CASSLIAVGGTEAFF.

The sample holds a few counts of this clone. CDR3 in DNA: TGTGCCAGTAGGTTGTTGGGTCAGCCCCAGCATTTT. This encodes CASRLLGQPQHF. This chain connects TRBV19 to TRBJ1-5; D is uncertain. CDR3 length: 12 amino acids. The germline V gene has CDR1 LNHDA and CDR2 SQIVND (reference sequence). Trimming left V 6 bases short and J 6 bases short, with 9 bases between.

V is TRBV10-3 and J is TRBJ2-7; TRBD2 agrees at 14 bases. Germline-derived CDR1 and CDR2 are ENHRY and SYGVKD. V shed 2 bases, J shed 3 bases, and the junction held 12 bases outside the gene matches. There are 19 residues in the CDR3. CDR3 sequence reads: CAISEPQGATSGRGYEQYF. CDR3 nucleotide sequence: TGTGCCATCAGTGAGCCCCAGGGGGCGACTAGCGGGAGGGGCTACGAGCAGTACTTC.

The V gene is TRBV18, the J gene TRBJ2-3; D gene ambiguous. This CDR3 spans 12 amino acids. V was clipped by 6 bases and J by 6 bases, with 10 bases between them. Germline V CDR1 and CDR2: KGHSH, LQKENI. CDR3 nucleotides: TGTGCCAGCTCGAATAGTTTGGATACGCAGTATTTT. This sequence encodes CASSNSLDTQYF.

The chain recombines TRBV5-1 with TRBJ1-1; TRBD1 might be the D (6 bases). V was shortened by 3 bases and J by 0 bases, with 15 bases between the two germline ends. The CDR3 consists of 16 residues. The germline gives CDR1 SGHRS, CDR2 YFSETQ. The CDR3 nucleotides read TGCGCCAGCAGCTGGGTCAACACAGGGTTGAACACTGAAGCTTTCTTT. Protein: CASSWVNTGLNTEAFF.